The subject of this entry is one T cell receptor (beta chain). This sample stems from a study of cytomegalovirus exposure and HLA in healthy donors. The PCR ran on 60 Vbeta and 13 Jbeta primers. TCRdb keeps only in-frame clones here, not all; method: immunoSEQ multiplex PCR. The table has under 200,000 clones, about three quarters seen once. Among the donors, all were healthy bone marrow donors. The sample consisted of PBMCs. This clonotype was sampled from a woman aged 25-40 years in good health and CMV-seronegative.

CDR3 loop: CASSSGPRANLGTEAFF. The CDR3 nucleotides are TGCGCCAGCAGCTCTGGTCCCAGGGCCAACTTGGGGACTGAAGCTTTCTTT. The chain recombines TRBV5-1 with TRBJ1-1, with D possibly matching TRBD1 (5 bases). The V end lost 3 bases, the J end lost 5 bases, and 23 bases lay between the germline ends. The CDR3 sequence is 17 residues long. Germline V gives CDR1 SGHRS, CDR2 YFSETQ.